This T cell receptor (beta chain) was recovered during a study of identical twins. Overall study results and limits: Alpha sequences out of frame and shared by twins had excess low generation probability.

Remarks on this clonotype: The antigen is not known.

With 7 bases removed from V and 4 bases from J, the gap between germline ends came to 18 bases. In germline, CDR1 is MNHNS, CDR2 SASEGT. This CDR3 has 15 amino acids. Each CDR3 protein gets one entry after TCRdb re-called the 5' RACE reads with MiXCR. The table includes fewer than 500,000 distinct CDR3 sequences, about 13% detected once. These data also featured in a second study, about yellow fever vaccine responses in identical twins.

The origin of this receptor is a woman in her late teens or twenties in good health. The sample consisted of CD4+ T cells sorted from blood. J is TRBJ2-3 and V is TRBV6-1, with D tentatively TRBD1 (5 bases). The DNA for the CDR3 is TGTGCCAGCACCCCGGGCCTGGGGCCCCCAGATACGCAGTATTTT. Its translation is CASTPGLGPPDTQYF.